These 28 T cell receptor beta chains came from one sample sequenced in a study of shared clonotypes between healthy human individuals. This table comes from immunoSEQ multiplex PCR, and its TCRdb copy is limited to in-frame clones, with some not included. The sample yields over a million clones, 65% to 75% seen once. What was sequenced was memory CD4+ T cells sorted from blood. Subset given: CD45RA-negative fraction. These receptors originate from a man between 18 and 29 years old in good health.

The rearrangement joins TRBV18 to TRBJ1-5; D is ambiguous. Per germline, CDR1 KGHSH and CDR2 LQKENI. The CDR3 loop spans 12 amino acids. V dropped 1 base and J dropped 6 bases, with 4 bases sitting between them. The DNA of the CDR3 is TGTGCCAGCTCACCACAGGGTCAGCCCCAGCATTTT. Translation gives CASSPQGQPQHF.

The V call is TRBV4-3, the J call TRBJ1-2; no firm D call. Trimming shortened V by 3 bases and J by 7 bases, and 12 bases separated the two germline ends. There are 13 residues in the CDR3. Looked up from germline, CDR1 is LGHNA and CDR2 is YSLEER. The CDR3 region is CASSQTEASGYTF. CDR3 DNA: TGCGCCAGCAGCCAGACTGAGGCTTCTGGCTACACCTTC.

A remark on this clone: Other DNA sequences in this sample translate to the same CDR3. The CDR3 nucleotides are TGTGCCAGCTCACCAGACACTAGTGGGGCCTACAATGAGCAGTTCTTC. Protein product: CASSPDTSGAYNEQFF. The chain is built from TRBV18 and TRBJ2-1; maybe TRBD2 (5 bases). There are 16 residues in the CDR3. V lost 2 bases and J 2 bases, leaving 13 bases between the germline ends. The germline V gene has CDR1 KGHSH and CDR2 LQKENI.

The chain couples TRBV28 to TRBJ1-5; perhaps TRBD1 as D (6 bases). Looked up from germline, CDR1 is MDHEN and CDR2 is SYDVKM. V lost 3 bases, J lost 0 bases, and 21 bases lay in between. CDR3 length: 19 amino acids. Written as DNA, the CDR3 is TGTGCCAGCAGTTTTCTCAATCTTAGGACAGATTATAGCAATCAGCCCCAGCATTTT. Residues: CASSFLNLRTDYSNQPQHF. The entire variable domain, with the rest obtained from reference TRBV28 and TRBJ1-5, is as follows: DVKVTQSSRYLVKRTGEKVFLECVQDMDHENMFWYRQDPGLGLRLIYFSYDVKMKEKGDIPEGYSVSREKKERFSLILESASTNQTSMYLCASSFLNLRTDYSNQPQHFGDGTRLSIL.

Only one count was recorded for this clone. The chain carries TRBV5-1 and TRBJ2-7, with D perhaps matching TRBD1 (6 bases). The germline V gene has CDR1 SGHRS and CDR2 YFSETQ. The CDR3 spans 12 residues. V lost 4 bases and J lost 6, with 11 bases in between. The CDR3 reads CASSVQGSEQYF. CDR3 coding DNA: TGCGCCAGCAGCGTACAGGGCTCCGAGCAGTACTTC.

The sample holds a few counts of this clone. The chain joins TRBV12-5 to TRBJ2-2; possible D gene TRBD2, 7 bases. The length of the CDR3 is 14 residues. Between the trimmed V and J ends, which lost 11 bases and 3 bases, there was a span of 16 bases. Germline V lookup: CDR1 LGHNT, CDR2 FRNRAP. The chain's CDR3 is CASGASGYTGELFF. DNA for the CDR3: TGTGCTTCGGGGGCTAGCGGATACACCGGGGAGCTGTTTTTT.

This clone has a single count. The rearrangement joins TRBV27 to TRBJ2-7, with 12 bases lining up with TRBD1. The CDR3 covers 16 residues. Losses at the gene ends were 1 base for V and 4 bases for J; bases not matched to a gene: 5. Germline V gene data show CDR1 as MNHEY and CDR2 as SMNVEV (reference sequence). CDR3 nucleotide sequence: TGTGCCAGCAGTTTATTCGGGACAGGGGGCATTTACGAGCAGTACTTC. Its protein is CASSLFGTGGIYEQYF.

V is TRBV10-2 and J is TRBJ1-1; 8 nucleotides agree with TRBD1. Germline V gene lookup returns CDR1 WSHSY and CDR2 SAAADI. The V gene end was trimmed by 4 bases and the J gene end by 11 bases; junction bases not matched to a gene: 9. The CDR3 loop spans 13 amino acids. The CDR3 nucleotides are TGCGCCAGCAGTGGGACAGGGACCGAAGCCGCTTTCTTT. Its translation: CASSGTGTEAAFF.

V usage is TRBV10-3 and J usage is TRBJ2-7, with 12 nucleotides matching TRBD2. J was trimmed by 7 bases and V by 7 bases; bases with no gene match: 11. Germline loops: CDR1 ENHRY, CDR2 SYGVKD. The CDR3 is 15 amino acids. CDR3 in DNA: TGTGCCATCACCGGAGGGAGACTAGCGGGAGAAGAGCAGTACTTC. Translating it yields CAITGGRLAGEEQYF.

This chain links TRBV28 with TRBJ1-2, with 9 bases that match TRBD1. CDR3 length: 15 residues. With V trimmed by 6 bases and J by 2 bases, 7 bases remained unmatched. Germline assignment: CDR1 MDHEN and CDR2 SYDVKM. The CDR3 region is CASRPIGQGNYGYTF. Written as DNA, the CDR3 is TGTGCCAGCAGGCCGATCGGACAGGGGAACTATGGCTACACCTTC.

The chain couples TRBV10-3 to TRBJ2-5, with D perhaps assigned TRBD1 or TRBD2 (5 bases each). V lost 5 bases, J lost 5 bases, and 9 bases lay in between. This CDR3 has 12 residues. CDR1 ENHRY and CDR2 SYGVKD come from the germline V gene. The CDR3 protein is CAISWDRETQYF. The CDR3, as DNA: TGTGCCATCAGTTGGGACCGGGAGACCCAGTACTTC.

Comments on this clone: The same CDR3 can be traced to other DNA sequences in this sample. The chain couples TRBV5-1 to TRBJ2-7, with TRBD2 as a possible D gene (5 bases). This CDR3 is 13 amino acids long. CDR1 and CDR2 from the germline V gene are SGHRS and YFSETQ. V lost 4 bases and J 2 bases, leaving 10 bases between the germline ends. CDR3 bases: TGCGCCAGCAGCCCAACGGGGACCTACGAGCAGTACTTC. It is translated as CASSPTGTYEQYF.

This clone was found once. The chain uses TRBV6-1 and TRBJ1-2, with D unclear. Germline V gene lookup returns CDR1 MNHNS and CDR2 SASEGT. CDR3 length equals 13 residues. The V and J ends lost 8 bases and 4 bases respectively, with 14 bases between them. CDR3: CASAFGVLYGYTF. CDR3 DNA sequence: TGTGCCAGCGCCTTTGGTGTTCTCTATGGCTACACCTTC.

This clone was seen only a few times. The gene calls are TRBV6-6 and TRBJ2-5, with TRBD1 identical over 8 bases. The CDR3 runs 14 residues. From germline, CDR1 is MNHNY and CDR2 SVGAGI (reference sequence). Trimming at V came to 7 bases and at J to 4 bases, leaving 8 bases not matched to a gene. The CDR3 is CASTRQGITETQYF. The CDR3 DNA reads TGTGCCAGCACCCGACAGGGGATCACAGAGACCCAGTACTTC.

With respect to this clone: This is likely an artifact of a read error, given a far larger clone one base away. The CDR3 loop is CAWSVWGTGNAIYF. CDR3 in DNA: TGTGCCTGGAGTGTATGGGGGACTGGAAACGCCATATATTTT. The rearrangement links TRBV30 to TRBJ1-3; possible D gene TRBD1, 5 bases. This CDR3 has 14 residues. Germline assignment: CDR1 GTSNPN and CDR2 SVGIG (reference sequence).

In the case of this clone: Other DNA sequences in the same sample also yield this CDR3. This chain joins TRBV4-3 and TRBJ2-1; D uncertain. Germline CDR1 LGHNA, CDR2 YSLEER. The V end lost 0 bases, the J end lost 2 bases, and 8 bases lay between the germline ends. The CDR3 contains 15 residues. CDR3 in amino acids: CASSQDLAAYNEQFF. CDR3 coding DNA: TGCGCCAGCAGCCAAGATTTGGCAGCCTACAATGAGCAGTTCTTC.

The V gene is TRBV2, the J gene TRBJ2-1; D remains unclear. This CDR3 is 13 amino acids long. Trimming removed 8 bases from V and 6 bases from J, with 14 bases in between. CDR1 is SNHLY and CDR2 is FYNNEI in the germline V gene. CDR3 DNA sequence: TGTGCCAGCGTACCTCCGCTAGTCAATGAGCAGTTCTTC. Its protein product is CASVPPLVNEQFF.

The chain recombines TRBV5-6 with TRBJ1-6; TRBD1 agrees at 11 bases. The germline CDR1 and CDR2 sequences are SGHDT and YYEEEE. The trim removed 4 bases at V and 7 bases at J, leaving 7 bases unmatched. The CDR3 spans 16 residues. The CDR3 DNA is TGTGCCAGCAGCGTGCCGGGACAGGGGGGGAATTCACCCCTCCACTTT. It translates to CASSVPGQGGNSPLHF.

The V call is TRBV5-6, the J call TRBJ2-5, with D uncertain. CDR1 is SGHDT and CDR2 is YYEEEE in the germline V gene. Trimming left V 3 bases short and J 2 bases short, with 11 bases between. This CDR3 has 14 amino acids. The CDR3 sequence: CASSSLDKQETQYF. CDR3 coding DNA: TGTGCCAGCAGCTCCCTAGACAAGCAAGAGACCCAGTACTTC.

The V and J genes are TRBV4-2 and TRBJ1-2; D perhaps matches TRBD1 (5 bases). The CDR3 is 15 residues long. V lost 2 bases to trimming and J lost 2 bases, with 12 bases between them. Germline lookup yields CDR1 LGHNA and CDR2 YNFKEQ. CDR3: CASSQTGGLNYGYTF. The DNA for the CDR3 is TGTGCCAGCAGCCAAACAGGTGGTCTGAACTATGGCTACACCTTC.

V gene TRBV18 combines with J gene TRBJ1-1; D unclear. V was pared by 2 bases and J by 1 base, with 8 bases between. The V gene's germline CDR1 is KGHSH and CDR2 LQKENI. CDR3 size: 14 residues. CDR3 DNA: TGTGCCAGCTCACCAATTTTGGCGAACACTGAAGCTTTCTTT. Translated: CASSPILANTEAFF.

This chain links TRBV7-2 with TRBJ1-2; no definite D call. V lost 4 bases and J 4 bases, leaving 10 bases between the germline ends. Germline V gives CDR1 SGHTA, CDR2 FQGNSA. CDR3 length: 13 amino acids. The CDR3: CASSSTDIYGYTF. The CDR3 DNA follows: TGTGCCAGCAGCTCGACGGATATCTATGGCTACACCTTC.

The chain carries TRBV5-1 and TRBJ1-2, with D perhaps matching TRBD1 (6 bases). The CDR3 has 12 residues. V was cut by 0 bases and J by 8 bases, with 8 bases left in between. CDR1 is SGHRS and CDR2 is YFSETQ in the germline V gene. The CDR3 nucleotides are TGCGCCAGCAGCTTGGGACAGGAAGGCTACACCTTC. It codes for CASSLGQEGYTF.

The chain combines TRBV7-8 with TRBJ2-4; a possible D gene is TRBD2 (5 bases). V lost 2 bases and J 7 bases, leaving 12 bases between the germline ends. The CDR3 runs 14 residues. Germline V lookup: CDR1 SGHVS, CDR2 FQNEAQ. The CDR3 DNA reads TGTGCCAGCAGCTTATCGGCAGGACTGAACATTCAGTACTTC. It is translated as CASSLSAGLNIQYF.

This clone was detected only a few times. CDR3 bases: TGTGCCAGTAGGGGGCGGACTGAAGCTTTCTTT. Protein product: CASRGRTEAFF. This chain links TRBV9 with TRBJ1-1; 7 nucleotides align to TRBD1. CDR3 length: 11 residues. The J segment lost 5 bases and the V segment lost 8 bases, leaving 3 bases of the junction unmatched. In germline, CDR1 is SGDLS, CDR2 YYNGEE. Using reference TRBV9 and TRBJ1-1 for the parts outside the CDR3, the full variable domain is DSGVTQTPKHLITATGQRVTLRCSPRSGDLSVYWYQQSLDQGLQFLIQYYNGEERAKGNILERFSAQQFPDLHSELNLSSLELGDSALYFCASRGRTEAFFGQGTRLTVV.

As to this clone: Other DNA sequences of this sample code for an identical CDR3. The chain combines TRBV7-9 with TRBJ1-1, with 10 bases matching TRBD1. Germline V gives CDR1 SEHNR, CDR2 FQNEAQ (reference sequence). The CDR3 runs 15 residues. The V and J ends lost 5 bases and 1 base, in that order; junction bases with no gene match: 4. As DNA, the CDR3 is TGTGCCAGCAGCCCAAGGACAGGGGGGAACACTGAAGCTTTCTTT. Its translation: CASSPRTGGNTEAFF.

Note on this clone: Other DNA sequences of this sample code for an identical CDR3. The chain has TRBV5-1 and TRBJ2-3, with 13 bases identical to TRBD2. V lost 4 bases and J lost 3; bases outside the gene matches: 5. The CDR3 spans 16 residues. Germline V gives CDR1 SGHRS, CDR2 YFSETQ. The CDR3: CASSPGLAGATDTQYF. CDR3 in DNA: TGCGCCAGCAGCCCCGGACTAGCGGGGGCTACAGATACGCAGTATTTT. The full variable domain, its missing parts supplied by reference TRBV5-1 and TRBJ2-3, is KAGVTQTPRYLIKTRGQQVTLSCSPISGHRSVSWYQQTPGQGLQFLFEYFSETQRNKGNFPGRFSGRQFSNSRSEMNVSTLELGDSALYLCASSPGLAGATDTQYFGPGTRLTVL.

The chain is built from TRBV11-2 and TRBJ2-1; possible D gene TRBD2, 5 bases. CDR1 and CDR2 from the germline V gene are SGHAT and FQNNGV. This CDR3 comprises 13 residues. V gave up 4 bases and J gave up 6 bases, with 10 bases separating them. CDR3 region: CASSWEWANEQFF. As DNA, the CDR3 is TGTGCCAGCAGCTGGGAGTGGGCCAATGAGCAGTTCTTC. Full variable domain (missing parts from reference TRBV11-2 and TRBJ2-1): EAGVAQSPRYKIIEKRQSVAFWCNPISGHATLYWYQQILGQGPKLLIQFQNNGVVDDSQLPKDRFSAERLKGVDSTLKIQPAKLEDSAVYLCASSWEWANEQFFGPGTRLTVL.